A single sample gave rise to the 2 T cell receptor beta chains below, sequenced in a study of T-cell memory formation after mild COVID-19. TCRdb passed the 5' RACE reads through MiXCR, listing each CDR3 protein once. The repertoire holds 150,000 to 200,000 distinct CDR3 sequences, about a fifth seen once, with roughly 4.3% in the top ten. Sequenced sample: PBMCs or a T cell subset sorted from them (not recorded which). All receptors come from a man younger than 35 who had mild COVID-19 (a few samples of this study predate the infection). Cell type and time point are not known.

This clonotype was observed many times. The chain couples TRBV7-2 to TRBJ1-1; tentatively, D is TRBD1 (5 bases). Trimming took 5 bases from V and 10 from J, leaving 17 bases between them. CDR3 length: 13 residues. Germline-derived CDR1 and CDR2 are SGHTA and FQGNSA. The CDR3 coding sequence is TGTGCCAGCAGCGGACGTGGGGGACGGGCAGCTTTCTTT. Its protein product is CASSGRGGRAAFF. The entire variable domain, with the rest obtained from reference TRBV7-2 and TRBJ1-1, is as follows: GAGVSQSPSNKVTEKGKDVELRCDPISGHTALYWYRQSLGQGLEFLIYFQGNSAPDKSGLPSDRFSAERTGGSVSTLTIQRTQQEDSAVYLCASSGRGGRAAFFGQGTRLTVV.

The chain combines TRBV6-2 or TRBV6-3 with TRBJ1-2; the D gene is possibly TRBD1 (5 bases). Trimming shortened V by 6 bases and J by 6 bases, and 17 bases separated the two germline ends. The CDR3 has 14 amino acids. Germline values: CDR1 MNHEY, CDR2 SVGEGT. CDR3 sequence reads: CASRDPGLQHGYTF. Here the CDR3 DNA reads TGTGCCAGCAGGGACCCGGGACTACAGCATGGCTACACCTTC.